This T cell receptor (beta chain) derives from a study of cytomegalovirus exposure and HLA in healthy donors. Study-wide points: A later analysis linked a missense variant in DCLRE1C to the trimming of TCR beta V and J genes. Common viral pathogens (according to a later analysis) appeared linked to several of the most significant clusters. The majority of CMV-associated TCR beta chains were reported as apparently HLA-restricted in a later analysis.

Worth noting for this clone: Its antigen is unknown.

The CDR3 is made up of 13 amino acids. CDR1 SNHLY and CDR2 FYNNEI come from the germline V gene. V lost 7 bases and J lost 7; bases outside the gene matches: 10. PCR used 60 Vbeta primers and 13 Jbeta primers. Authors' data handling: In a later analysis, the count reached 80 million or so unique TCR beta chains, with around 10 million shared. Data came from immunoSEQ multiplex PCR; TCRdb stores just in-frame clones and leaves some out. D and trimming come from the DNA, and the V and J calls and clone size come from that table. Of over 150,000 clones listed, just under 80% are singletons. The TCR originated in a woman aged 50 to 60 in good health and CMV-seropositive. The source material was PBMCs. This sequence joins TRBV2 and TRBJ2-7; 7 bases fit TRBD1. The CDR3 reads CASTRLLDREQYF. DNA of the CDR3: TGTGCCAGCACGAGGCTCCTGGACAGGGAGCAGTACTTC.